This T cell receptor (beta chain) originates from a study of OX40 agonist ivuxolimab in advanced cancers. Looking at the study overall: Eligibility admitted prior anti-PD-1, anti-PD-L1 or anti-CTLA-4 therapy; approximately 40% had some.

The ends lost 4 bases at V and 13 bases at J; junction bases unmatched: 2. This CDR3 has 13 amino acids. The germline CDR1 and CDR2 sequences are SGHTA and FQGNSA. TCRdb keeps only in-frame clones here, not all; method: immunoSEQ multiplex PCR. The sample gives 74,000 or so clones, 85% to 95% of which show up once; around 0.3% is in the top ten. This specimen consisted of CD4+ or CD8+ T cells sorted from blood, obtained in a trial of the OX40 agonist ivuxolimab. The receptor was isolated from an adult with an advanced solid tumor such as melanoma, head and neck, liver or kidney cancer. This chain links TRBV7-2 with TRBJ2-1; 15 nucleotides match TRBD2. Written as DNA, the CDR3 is TGTGCCAGCAGCTCGGGACTAGCGGGGGGACAGTTCTTC. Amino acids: CASSSGLAGGQFF.